The 10 T cell receptor beta chains below come from one sample, sequenced in a study of T cells expressing NK-cell markers. TCRdb reanalyzed the 5' RACE reads, giving one entry per CDR3 protein sequence and no DNA. This repertoire includes approximately 550,000 distinct CDR3 sequences. Sequenced: blood T cells: a sorted CD56 or NKG2C T cell subset, CD4+ or CD8+ T cells, or bulk PBMC T cells (not recorded which). The receptors derive from a man aged 18-30 years in good health.

The chain employs TRBV11-1 and TRBJ1-1; the D gene TCRdb calls, TRBD1, cannot be checked with no DNA. This CDR3 region has 16 residues. Germline CDR1 SGHAT, CDR2 FQDESV (reference sequence). The CDR3 loop reads CASSSRPGTGNTEAFF.

The rearrangement uses TRBV7-8 and TRBJ1-2; TCRdb outputs TRBD1, but without DNA this stays unchecked. There are 11 residues in the CDR3. Germline assignment: CDR1 SGHVS and CDR2 FQNEAQ. Here the CDR3 reads CASSGHGNYTF.

This chain connects TRBV11-3 to TRBJ2-1; the TCRdb D gene call, TRBD2, has no DNA to confirm it. Germline assignment: CDR1 SGHNT and CDR2 YENEEA. The CDR3 contains 14 residues. CDR3 protein: CASGLSPSYNEQFF.

This rearrangement joins TRBV10-2 to TRBJ2-5; TCRdb's D call of TRBD2 is untestable without DNA. From germline, CDR1 is WSHSY and CDR2 SAAADI. The CDR3 sequence is 14 residues long. The CDR3 spells CASSWSGGEETQYF.

The chain couples TRBV12-3 or TRBV12-4 to TRBJ1-5; TCRdb proposes TRBD1, but this gene call is untestable without DNA. This CDR3 region has 19 residues. The CDR3 is CASSSRQGRGGQSNQPQHF.

This chain uses TRBV4-2 with TRBJ1-5; absent DNA, TCRdb's TRBD1 call cannot be checked. The CDR3 totals 17 residues. Germline CDR1 is LGHNA and CDR2 is YNFKEQ. The CDR3 here is CASSPTFDRYSNQPQHF.

CDR3 loop: CASSRRTFATNEKLFF. V usage is TRBV5-5 and J usage is TRBJ1-4. This CDR3 contains 16 residues. Per germline, CDR1 SGHKS and CDR2 YYEKEE (reference sequence).

The chain uses TRBV7-6 and TRBJ2-1; TCRdb's D call, TRBD2, is unchecked because there is no DNA. This CDR3 spans 16 amino acids. CDR1 and CDR2 from the germline V gene are SGHVS and FNYEAQ. This chain's CDR3 is CASSLELAGSYNEQFF.

This chain connects TRBV24-1 to TRBJ2-7; TCRdb's assignment of TRBD1 cannot be checked, as there is no DNA. Looked up from germline, CDR1 is KGHDR and CDR2 is SFDVKD. The length of the CDR3 is 15 residues. The CDR3 loop reads CATSDGAGTGHEQYF.

This CDR3 is CASSVGPGPSGANVLTF. The chain employs TRBV9 and TRBJ2-6. The germline V gene has CDR1 SGDLS and CDR2 YYNGEE. The CDR3 is 17 amino acids. Drawing the rest from reference TRBV9 and TRBJ2-6, the complete variable domain is DSGVTQTPKHLITATGQRVTLRCSPRSGDLSVYWYQQSLDQGLQFLIQYYNGEERAKGNILERFSAQQFPDLHSELNLSSLELGDSALYFCASSVGPGPSGANVLTFGAGSRLTVL.